This entry concerns a single T cell receptor beta chain. This record comes from a study of blood T cells in healthy people across ages. Primers used in a second PCR of roughly 6 to 11 cycles were a sample-barcoded 5' primer and a J-beta primer mix. MiXCR was run by TCRdb on the 5' RACE reads, yielding one entry per CDR3 protein. The sample has under 1 million distinct CDR3 sequences; more than 40% are singletons. Germline V gene data show CDR1 as KGHSH and CDR2 as LQKENI. This CDR3 region has 14 residues. V was pared by 5 bases and J by 2 bases, with 6 bases of the junction left unmatched. The genes are TRBV18 and TRBJ2-7; 7 nucleotides agree with TRBD1. Sample: blood. The sequence came from a man in his 60s in good health. Here the CDR3 reads CASSVGTVTYEQYF. In DNA form, the CDR3 reads TGTGCCAGCTCAGTTGGGACAGTGACCTACGAGCAGTACTTC.